This T cell receptor beta chain comes out of a study of cytomegalovirus exposure and HLA in healthy donors. Study observations and caveats: Across all donors, roughly uniform sequencing depth was an assumption of the presence/absence analyses.

Concerning this clone itself: Its antigen is unidentified.

PCR involved 60 Vbeta and 13 Jbeta primers. This table comes from immunoSEQ multiplex PCR, and its TCRdb copy is limited to in-frame clones, with some not included. The repertoire holds some 120,000 clones, with roughly 82% as singletons. Germline CDR1 reads GTSNPN; CDR2 reads SVGIG (reference sequence). With V trimmed by 1 base and J by 8 bases, 13 bases remained unmatched. The CDR3 is 15 amino acids. This receptor was obtained from an older woman in good health and CMV-seropositive. Sequencing was performed on PBMCs. The V call is TRBV30, the J call TRBJ1-2, with 7 bases lining up with TRBD1. CDR3 protein: CAWSGKGAGLAGYTF. The DNA for the CDR3 is TGTGCCTGGAGTGGAAAGGGGGCGGGCCTCGCGGGCTACACCTTC.